The next 8 T cell receptor beta chains were all read from a single sample in a study of cytomegalovirus exposure and HLA in healthy donors. The PCR employed 60 Vbeta primers together with 13 Jbeta primers. The protocol was immunoSEQ multiplex PCR, while the TCRdb copy is restricted to in-frame clones and leaves out a portion. This table holds 150,000 or so clones, roughly 79% found once. Sequenced material: PBMCs. The source of these receptors is a young woman in good health and CMV-seropositive.

The gene calls are TRBV6-4 and TRBJ2-5; 11 positions agree with TRBD2. The CDR3 spans 18 residues. The J segment lost 5 bases and the V segment lost 7 bases, leaving 18 bases of the junction unmatched. Germline values: CDR1 MRHNA, CDR2 SNTAGT. The CDR3 sequence is CASNRLAGPQSRRETQYF. The DNA for the CDR3 is TGTGCCAGCAACCGACTAGCGGGGCCGCAATCGCGGCGGGAGACCCAGTACTTC.

The CDR3 reads CAISEPRDRGRETQYF. In DNA, the CDR3 is TGTGCCATCAGTGAGCCCCGGGACAGGGGTAGGGAGACCCAGTACTTC. This chain uses TRBV10-3 with TRBJ2-5; TRBD1 matches 10 bases. Germline V gives CDR1 ENHRY, CDR2 SYGVKD. This CDR3 region has 16 residues. The V segment lost 2 bases and the J segment 5 bases; nucleotides outside the gene matches: 8.

This sequence joins TRBV25-1 and TRBJ1-1; D remains unclear. Germline assignment: CDR1 MGHDK and CDR2 SYGVNS. This CDR3 region has 14 residues. V was trimmed by 1 base and J by 6 bases, leaving 12 bases between them. The DNA for the CDR3 is TGTGCCAGCAGTGAATGGGAGGTTACGGCTGAAGCTTTCTTT. Translated: CASSEWEVTAEAFF.

V usage is TRBV7-8 and J usage is TRBJ1-5; 7 bases line up with TRBD1. Germline V gene data show CDR1 as SGHVS and CDR2 as FQNEAQ. Trimming removed 1 base from V and 4 bases from J; junction bases left unmatched: 4. The CDR3 length is 15 residues. The CDR3 DNA reads TGTGCCAGCAGCTTAGGCTCAGGGGGAAATCAGCCCCAGCATTTT. Its protein is CASSLGSGGNQPQHF.

The V and J genes are TRBV18 and TRBJ2-3; TRBD2 matches 16 bases. Trimming cost V 1 base and J 2 bases; bases outside gene matches: 15. This CDR3 is 22 amino acids long. Germline assignment: CDR1 KGHSH and CDR2 LQKENI. The CDR3 protein is CASSPLRVGTSGGGAITDTQYF. The CDR3 DNA reads as TGTGCCAGCTCACCACTACGGGTTGGGACTAGCGGGGGGGGCGCCATCACAGATACGCAGTATTTT.

The chain employs TRBV2 and TRBJ1-1; 7 nucleotides line up with TRBD1. The CDR3 is 14 residues long. V dropped 6 bases and J dropped 1; count of bases not matched to a gene: 5. CDR1 and CDR2 from the germline V gene are SNHLY and FYNNEI. The CDR3 spells CASRDDRANTEAFF. CDR3 nucleotide sequence: TGTGCCAGCAGGGACGACAGGGCGAACACTGAAGCTTTCTTT. The whole variable domain, filled in from reference TRBV2 and TRBJ1-1, reads EPEVTQTPSHQVTQMGQEVILRCVPISNHLYFYWYRQILGQKVEFLVSFYNNEISEKSEIFDDQFSVERPDGSNFTLKIRSTKLEDSAMYFCASRDDRANTEAFFGQGTRLTVV.

The chain is built from TRBV9 and TRBJ2-1; D is perhaps TRBD2 (5 bases). V lost 0 bases and J lost 10, with 11 bases in between. Per germline, CDR1 SGDLS and CDR2 YYNGEE. This CDR3 has 13 amino acids. CDR3 amino acids: CASSVELAREQFF. Here the CDR3 DNA reads TGTGCCAGCAGCGTAGAATTAGCGAGGGAGCAGTTCTTC.

The rearrangement joins TRBV28 to TRBJ2-3; TRBD2 agrees at 9 bases. Germline V gene lookup returns CDR1 MDHEN and CDR2 SYDVKM. V lost 5 bases to trimming and J lost 1 base; unmatched junction nucleotides: 10. The CDR3 contains 17 residues. The chain's CDR3 is CASSPIGQRGGTDTQYF. The DNA for the CDR3 is TGTGCCAGCAGTCCCATAGGGCAGCGGGGGGGCACAGATACGCAGTATTTT.